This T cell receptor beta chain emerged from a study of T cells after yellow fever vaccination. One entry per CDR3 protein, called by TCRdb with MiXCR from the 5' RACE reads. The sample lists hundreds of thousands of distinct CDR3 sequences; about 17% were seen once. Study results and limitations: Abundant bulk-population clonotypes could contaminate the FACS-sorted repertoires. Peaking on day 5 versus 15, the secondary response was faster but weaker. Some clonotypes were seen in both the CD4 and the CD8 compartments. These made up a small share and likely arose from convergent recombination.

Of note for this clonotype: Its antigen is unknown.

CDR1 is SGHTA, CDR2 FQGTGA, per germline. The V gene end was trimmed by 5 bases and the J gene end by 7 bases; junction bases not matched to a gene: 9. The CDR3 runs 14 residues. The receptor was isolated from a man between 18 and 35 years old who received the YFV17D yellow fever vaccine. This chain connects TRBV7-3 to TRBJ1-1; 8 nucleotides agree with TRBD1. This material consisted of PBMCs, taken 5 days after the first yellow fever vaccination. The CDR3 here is CASSPTGAHSEAFF. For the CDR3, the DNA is TGTGCCAGCAGCCCGACAGGGGCGCATAGTGAAGCTTTCTTT.